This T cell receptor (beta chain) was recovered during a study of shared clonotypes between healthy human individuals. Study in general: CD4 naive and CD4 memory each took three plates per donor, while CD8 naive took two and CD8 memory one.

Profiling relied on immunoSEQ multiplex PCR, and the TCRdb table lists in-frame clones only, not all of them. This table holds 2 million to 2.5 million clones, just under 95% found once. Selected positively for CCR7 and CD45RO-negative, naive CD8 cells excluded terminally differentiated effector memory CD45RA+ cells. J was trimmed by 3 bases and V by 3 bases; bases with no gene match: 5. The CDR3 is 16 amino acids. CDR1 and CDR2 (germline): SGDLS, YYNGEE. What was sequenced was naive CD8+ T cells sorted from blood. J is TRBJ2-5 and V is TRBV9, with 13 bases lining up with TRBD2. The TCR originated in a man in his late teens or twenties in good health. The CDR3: CASSAGTSGIEETQYF. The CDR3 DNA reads TGTGCCAGCAGCGCCGGGACTAGCGGGATAGAAGAGACCCAGTACTTC.